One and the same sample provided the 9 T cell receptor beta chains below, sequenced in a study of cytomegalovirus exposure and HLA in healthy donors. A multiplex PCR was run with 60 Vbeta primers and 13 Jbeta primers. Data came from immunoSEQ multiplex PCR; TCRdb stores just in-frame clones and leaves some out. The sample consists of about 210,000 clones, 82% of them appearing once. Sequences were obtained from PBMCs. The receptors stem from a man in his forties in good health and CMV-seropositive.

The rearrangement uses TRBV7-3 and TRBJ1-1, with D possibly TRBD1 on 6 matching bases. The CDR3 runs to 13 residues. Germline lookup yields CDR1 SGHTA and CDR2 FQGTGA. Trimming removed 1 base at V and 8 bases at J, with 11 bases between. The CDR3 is CASSLMGGREAFF. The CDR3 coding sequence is TGTGCCAGCAGCTTAATGGGGGGGCGAGAAGCTTTCTTT.

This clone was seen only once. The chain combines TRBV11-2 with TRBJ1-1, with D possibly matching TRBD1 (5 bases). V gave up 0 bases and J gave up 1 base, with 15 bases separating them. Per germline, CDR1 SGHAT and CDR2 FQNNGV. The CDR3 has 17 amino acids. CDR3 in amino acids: CASSLDPPGHPNTEAFF. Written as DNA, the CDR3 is TGTGCCAGCAGCTTAGATCCCCCTGGACACCCGAACACTGAAGCTTTCTTT.

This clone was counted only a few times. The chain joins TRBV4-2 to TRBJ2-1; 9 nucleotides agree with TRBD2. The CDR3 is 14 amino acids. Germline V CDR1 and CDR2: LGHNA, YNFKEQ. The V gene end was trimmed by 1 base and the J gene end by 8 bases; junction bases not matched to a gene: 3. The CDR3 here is CASSQGGLADEQFF. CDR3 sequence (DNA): TGTGCCAGCAGCCAAGGGGGACTAGCTGATGAGCAGTTCTTC.

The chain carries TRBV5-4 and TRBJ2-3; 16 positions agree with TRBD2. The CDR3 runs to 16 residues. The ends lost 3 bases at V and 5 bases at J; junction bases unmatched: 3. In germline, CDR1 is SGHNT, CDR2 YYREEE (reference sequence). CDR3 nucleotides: TGTGCCAGCAGCTCGGGACTAGCGGGAGGGGGAGATACGCAGTATTTT. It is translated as CASSSGLAGGGDTQYF.

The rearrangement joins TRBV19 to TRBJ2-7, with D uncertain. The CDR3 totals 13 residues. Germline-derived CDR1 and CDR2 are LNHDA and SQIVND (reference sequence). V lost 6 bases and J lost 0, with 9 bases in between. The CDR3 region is CASSSRVSYEQYF. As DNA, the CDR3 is TGTGCCAGTAGCTCCCGGGTCTCCTACGAGCAGTACTTC.

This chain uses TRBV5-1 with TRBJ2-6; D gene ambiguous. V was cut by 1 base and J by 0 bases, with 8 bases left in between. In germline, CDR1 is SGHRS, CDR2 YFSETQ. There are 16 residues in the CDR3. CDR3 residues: CASSLTVGSGANVLTF. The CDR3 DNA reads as TGCGCCAGCAGCTTGACCGTCGGCTCTGGGGCCAACGTCCTGACTTTC.

The CDR3 DNA is TGTGCCAGCAGCCCCGACAGCGTGAATGAAGCTTTCTTT. It is translated as CASSPDSVNEAFF. The chain couples TRBV9 to TRBJ1-1, with D perhaps TRBD1 (5 bases). CDR3 length: 13 residues. V was pared by 4 bases and J by 7 bases, with 14 bases between. Germline CDR1 SGDLS, CDR2 YYNGEE.

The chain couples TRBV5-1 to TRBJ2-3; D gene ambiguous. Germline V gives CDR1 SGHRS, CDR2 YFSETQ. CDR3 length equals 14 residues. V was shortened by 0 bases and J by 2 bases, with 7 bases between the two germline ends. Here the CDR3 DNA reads TGCGCCAGCAGCTTGGGGCGGCCCACAGATACGCAGTATTTT. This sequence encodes CASSLGRPTDTQYF.

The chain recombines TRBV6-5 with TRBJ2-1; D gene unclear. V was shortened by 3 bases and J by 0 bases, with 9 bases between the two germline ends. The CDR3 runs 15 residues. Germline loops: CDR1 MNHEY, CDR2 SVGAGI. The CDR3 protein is CASSYSPSSYNEQFF. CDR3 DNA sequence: TGTGCCAGCAGTTATAGCCCGAGCTCCTACAATGAGCAGTTCTTC.